This TCR beta chain derives from a study of blood T cell repertoires in COVID-19. At the level of the study: PBMCs, B-cell-depleted T cells, or T cells provided the cDNA or gDNA that made up the material.

As processed by the authors: Amplification from reference gene primers served as the basis for estimated nucleated cell counts. Repertoires were generated with immunoSEQ multiplex PCR, while TCRdb's copy carries only in-frame clones and drops some. The V and J calls and clone size were taken over from that table, and D and trimming were inferred from the DNA. Among 410,000 or so clones listed, around 91% were seen once. CDR1 is LNHDA and CDR2 is SQIVND in the germline V gene (reference sequence). This CDR3 spans 13 amino acids. Trimming stripped 6 bases from V and 6 bases from J, with 9 bases between.

Sequencing was done on a sample of peripheral blood. V usage is TRBV19 and J usage is TRBJ1-6; the D gene is possibly TRBD1 (6 bases). This TCR came from a woman between 35 and 50 years old with COVID-19, enrolled during active disease. This chain's CDR3 is CASSGQINSPLHF. CDR3 DNA: TGTGCCAGTAGCGGACAGATTAATTCACCCCTCCACTTT.